This T cell receptor beta chain was recorded in a study of prognosis after radiotherapy for stage I lung cancer (dated by TCRdb to the early 2020s). In the study overall: Roughly 20 stage I NSCLC patients were enrolled in Nanjing, China, between early 2018 and January 2019. SBRT was not combined with any concurrent therapy in any patient. Peripheral blood TCR beta repertoires were profiled in stage I NSCLC patients before and after stereotactic body radiotherapy, and the repertoires were related to distant failure. Of the enrolled patients, fourteen had newly diagnosed primary stage I lung tumors, while roughly five had oligometastatic NSCLC following surgical resection of the primary tumor. A total of approximately 40 blood samples from about 19 patients were sequenced, with one sample obtained before and one obtained after SBRT for each patient. The cohort comprised 13 men and a handful of women with a median age of approximately 74 years, ranging from roughly 53 to 85 years. Tumor histology was squamous cell carcinoma in about seven patients and adenocarcinoma in about a dozen. Every patient was regarded as medically inoperable, because of comorbidities in over 10 cases and refusal of surgery in roughly 7 cases. About 20% of the 19 patients developed distant metastases after SBRT, at a median of around seven months; the other 15 showed no significant progression. SBRT was given in 3 to 5 fractions with a biologically effective dose of at least 100 Gy, using image-guided IMRT or VMAT.

All patients had node-negative disease on CT and PET/CT, and none had a history of other malignancies or prior chemotherapy or radiotherapy. At each of the two time points, about 6 milliliters of peripheral venous blood were collected into EDTA tubes. Ficoll-Paque Plus density-gradient centrifugation was used to isolate PBMCs. Immediately after collection, samples were stored at -80 degrees C until analysis. Two rounds of multiplex PCR were performed to amplify the TCR beta CDR3 region from genomic DNA. In the first round of PCR, primers specific to each TRBV and TRBJ gene were used, and the primer sequences are filed in Chinese patent CN105087789A. Universal primers were used in the second round of PCR. The Roche High Pure PCR Template Preparation Kit was used to extract genomic DNA from frozen PBMCs. An Illumina HiSeq 3000 was used to sequence the libraries paired-end with 151 bp reads. Per the source publication's procedure: CutAdapt was used to remove raw reads lacking the multiplex PCR primer sequences. Using PEAR, the high-quality paired reads were merged into contigs. By alignment to reference sequences, MiXCR assigned TRB V, D and J gene segments to each contig. To remove sequencing errors, CDR3 sequences were clustered according to base quality and sequence similarity. Shannon entropy, normalized by the natural log of the productive TCR sequence number, served as the measure of diversity. One minus Shannon entropy divided by the natural log of the number of unique clonotypes was used as the definition of clonality. The Youden index of ROC curves was used to select progression-free survival cut-offs for repertoire metrics, and analyses were performed in R 3.5.3. Clones were called with MiXCR by TCRdb after fastp trimmed the public reads at Q25, and only in-frame beta chains were retained. Each entry merges the rows of one CDR3 protein and shows their most common DNA and genes. V and J calls and clone size were set by TCRdb, not the authors. The sample table contains 11,000 or so distinct CDR3 sequences; only one count was recorded for 30% to 40% of them. Of the sample, roughly 50% falls within the top ten clones.

The table lists this clonotype with many counts. Its antigen remains unidentified. No much larger clone is present one base from it, and per-base qualities are unavailable. On the study overall, not on this receptor specifically: Post-SBRT Shannon entropy and its change from baseline were lower in patients who developed distant metastases; baseline Shannon entropy was not associated with metastases. Limitations of the study included a small cohort and short follow-up, and the study findings need independent validation. Tumor specificity of expanded TCR clones was not determined. After SBRT, the number of unique TCR clones decreased (median roughly 9,900 before versus several thousand after; Wilcoxon paired P=0.011). All reported P values were unadjusted for multiple comparisons. Differences by metastasis status were reportedly seen in TRBV and TRBJ usage frequencies, involving two V genes at baseline and, after SBRT, nine or ten V genes and two J genes.

The sequence was collected from a donor aged 50 or older with non-small cell lung cancer. Sequencing was performed on PBMCs, taken before or after stereotactic body radiation therapy (not recorded which).

The DNA is as follows: TGCGCCAGCAGCCCGAGAACCGTACAGGGGCCGAACACTGAAGCTTTCTTT. This is translated as CASSPRTVQGPNTEAFF. Recombination joined TRBV5-1 with TRBJ1-1; 7 middle bases align to TRBD1. At the junction V is shortened by 4 bases and J by 1 base; bases outside the gene matches: 13. The germline V gene gives CDR1 as SGHRS and CDR2 as YFSETQ. The CDR3 starts with the cysteine, ends with the phenylalanine, and has 17 residues. Kept here is only the CDR3 DNA, which spans 51 bases and is read in frame from base 1. Beyond the CDR3, the reference TRBV5-1 and TRBJ1-1 genes provide the residues; the full variable domain reads: KAGVTQTPRYLIKTRGQQVTLSCSPISGHRSVSWYQQTPGQGLQFLFEYFSETQRNKGNFPGRFSGRQFSNSRSEMNVSTLELGDSALYLCASSPRTVQGPNTEAFFGQGTRLTVV.